The 6 T cell receptor beta chains in this list originate from one sample, sequenced in a study of T cell changes during pregnancy in multiple sclerosis. Clones were sequenced by immunoSEQ multiplex PCR, and TCRdb holds only the in-frame ones, with some missing. The data show approximately 70,000 clones, over 80% seen once. Specimen: CD4+ T cells from peripheral blood mononuclear cells, collected before pregnancy. These receptors were obtained from a female donor with multiple sclerosis, enrolled in a pregnancy study.

The chain uses TRBV5-6 and TRBJ2-6; 8 bases align to TRBD1. Germline V lookup: CDR1 SGHDT, CDR2 YYEEEE. The CDR3 has 18 residues. The V and J ends lost 4 bases and 2 bases, in that order; junction bases with no gene match: 11. In nucleotides, the CDR3 is TGTGCCAGCAGCCGACGACCCAAACAGGGGGCTGGGGCCAACGTCCTGACTTTC. It encodes CASSRRPKQGAGANVLTF.

The J gene is TRBJ2-7, the V gene TRBV13; 11 positions match TRBD2. Germline CDR1 and CDR2: PRHDT and FYEKMQ (reference sequence). This CDR3 comprises 15 residues. V trimming: 5 bases; J trimming: 2 bases; junction bases outside the gene matches: 5. The CDR3 region is CASSTRLAGTYEQYF. Written as DNA, the CDR3 is TGTGCCAGCAGCACCAGACTAGCGGGGACCTACGAGCAGTACTTC.

The chain combines TRBV15 with TRBJ1-3, with TRBD1 identical over 8 bases. CDR1 and CDR2 (germline): LNHNV, YYDKDF (reference sequence). The CDR3 is 15 residues long. Unmatched junction bases numbered 4, after V lost 3 bases and J lost 3 bases. CDR3 residues: CATSRAGGLGNTIYF. The CDR3 DNA reads as TGTGCCACCAGCAGGGCAGGGGGCCTTGGAAACACCATATATTTT.

The chain combines TRBV5-5 with TRBJ1-2; 9 bases are shared with TRBD1. This CDR3 region has 17 residues. Germline CDR1 SGHKS, CDR2 YYEKEE (reference sequence). J lost 2 bases, V lost 4 bases, and 12 bases had no gene match. The CDR3 reads CASSLTRGQGKNYGYTF. The CDR3 nucleotides are TGTGCCAGCAGCCTGACTAGGGGACAGGGAAAGAACTATGGCTACACCTTC.

The rearrangement joins TRBV5-6 to TRBJ2-5; D gene unclear. V lost 0 bases, J lost 3 bases, and 3 bases lay in between. This CDR3 spans 12 amino acids. Germline V lookup: CDR1 SGHDT, CDR2 YYEEEE. The CDR3 nucleotides are TGTGCCAGCAGCTTGGTCAAAGAGACCCAGTACTTC. Protein: CASSLVKETQYF.

CDR3 amino acids: CASSLRLGGKSGDTQYF. CDR3 coding DNA: TGTGCCAGCAGCTTAAGGCTTGGCGGGAAATCCGGGGATACGCAGTATTTT. J is TRBJ2-3 and V is TRBV11-3; D is perhaps TRBD2 (6 bases). The V gene's germline CDR1 is SGHNT and CDR2 YENEEA. Trimming removed 2 bases at V and 6 bases at J, with 21 bases between. The CDR3 runs 17 residues. The full variable domain, with the rest looked up from reference TRBV11-3 and TRBJ2-3, is EAGVVQSPRYKIIEKKQPVAFWCNPISGHNTLYWYLQNLGQGPELLIRYENEEAVDDSQLPKDRFSAERLKGVDSTLKIQPAELGDSAVYLCASSLRLGGKSGDTQYFGPGTRLTVL.